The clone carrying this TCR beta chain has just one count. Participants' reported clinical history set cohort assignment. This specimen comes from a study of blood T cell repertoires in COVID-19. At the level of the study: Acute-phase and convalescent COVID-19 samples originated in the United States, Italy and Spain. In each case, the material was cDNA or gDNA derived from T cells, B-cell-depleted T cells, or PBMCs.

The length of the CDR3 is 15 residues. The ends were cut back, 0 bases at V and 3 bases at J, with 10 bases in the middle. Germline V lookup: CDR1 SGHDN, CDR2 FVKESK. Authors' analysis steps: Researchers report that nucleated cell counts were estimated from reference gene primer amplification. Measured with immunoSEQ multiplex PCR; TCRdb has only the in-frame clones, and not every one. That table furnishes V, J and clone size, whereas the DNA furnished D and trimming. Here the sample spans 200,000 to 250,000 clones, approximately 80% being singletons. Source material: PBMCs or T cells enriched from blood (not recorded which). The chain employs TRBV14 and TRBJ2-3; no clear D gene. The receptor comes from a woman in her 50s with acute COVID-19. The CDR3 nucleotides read TGTGCCAGCAGCCAAGACTTTCTTGTTACAGATACGCAGTATTTT. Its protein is CASSQDFLVTDTQYF.